These 3 T cell receptor beta chains were sequenced from one sample in a study of T cell repertoires in cytomegalovirus infection. The antigens for these receptors are not known. MiXCR, run by TCRdb on the reads, gives a single entry per CDR3 protein. The sample has some 500,000 distinct CDR3 sequences, around 40% seen once. Sequencing was performed on cultured PBMCs, taken from culture after CMV antigen stimulation. These receptors were collected from a human donor in good health (CMV status not recorded). Some clones in this sample may be carry-over from other donors' samples.

This clonotype has more than one count but fewer than ten. The chain joins TRBV7-6 to TRBJ2-3; the D gene is possibly TRBD2 (6 bases). Trimming shortened V by 2 bases and J by 0 bases, and 9 bases separated the two germline ends. CDR3 size: 15 residues. The germline CDR1 and CDR2 sequences are SGHVS and FNYEAQ. The CDR3 loop reads CASSLSLASTDTQYF. The CDR3 DNA reads TGTGCCAGCAGCTTATCCCTAGCGAGCACAGATACGCAGTATTTT.

The V call is TRBV5-3, the J call TRBJ2-3; 9 bases fit TRBD1. TRBV5-3 has ORF status, its function being uncertain. Losses at the gene ends were 8 bases for V and 4 bases for J; bases not matched to a gene: 8. The CDR3 spans 14 residues. Here the CDR3 reads CASSIQGAPDTQYF. The CDR3 coding sequence is TGTGCCAGCAGCATACAGGGGGCCCCAGATACGCAGTATTTT.

This clonotype was detected a few times. The rearrangement uses TRBV12-3 or TRBV12-4 and TRBJ1-2, with TRBD1 identical over 7 bases. The CDR3 is 14 amino acids. The V and J ends lost 7 bases and 7 bases, in that order; junction bases with no gene match: 12. This CDR3 reads CASTGQALKSGYTF. DNA for the CDR3: TGTGCCAGCACCGGACAGGCCCTAAAGAGTGGCTACACCTTC.